This TCR beta chain came from a study of cytomegalovirus exposure and HLA in healthy donors. The study's findings and limits: Researchers left out some V segments, among them TRBV6-2 and TRBV6-3, as indistinguishable. 16,951 TCR beta sequences were associated with HLA alleles at 0.05 false discovery rate in a later analysis.

The CDR3 runs 14 residues. Germline assignment: CDR1 SNHLY and CDR2 FYNNEI. V shed 8 bases and J 7 bases; nucleotides not matched to a gene: 8. The PCR made use of 60 Vbeta and 13 Jbeta primers. As originally analysed: Approximately 12 million of around 85 million unique TCR beta chains were shared, per a later count. Assay: immunoSEQ multiplex PCR; the TCRdb copy retains only in-frame clones and omits some. The DNA was the basis for D and trimming; V, J and clone size are from that table. Here the sample spans around 130,000 clones, around 67% being singletons. This clone was observed a handful of times. Its matching antigen is unknown.

The sample consisted of PBMCs. The source is a woman aged 35 to 49 in good health and CMV-seropositive. V gene TRBV2 combines with J gene TRBJ2-2; 9 bases are shared with TRBD1. CDR3 loop: CASGEQGAGGELFF. The CDR3 nucleotides are TGTGCCAGCGGGGAACAGGGGGCCGGCGGGGAGCTGTTTTTT.